The 9 T cell receptor beta chains presented below share a single source sample, sequenced in a study of PD-1 blockade in classical Hodgkin lymphoma. Data came from immunoSEQ multiplex PCR; TCRdb stores just in-frame clones and leaves some out. Of about 26,000 clones listed, around 67% are singletons. Brentuximab vedotin exposure varied among the patients, all of whom had relapsed after autologous stem cell transplantation. Sequences were derived from peripheral blood mononuclear cells (PBMCs), sampled before the second cycle of nivolumab. The receptor source for this set is a human donor with classical Hodgkin lymphoma.

This clone was detected only a few times. V usage is TRBV30 and J usage is TRBJ2-1; 8 bases line up with TRBD2. The CDR3 totals 12 residues. Germline values: CDR1 GTSNPN, CDR2 SVGIG (reference sequence). J lost 9 bases, V lost 8 bases, and 9 bases had no gene match. This CDR3 reads CARTGGGPEQFF. The CDR3 nucleotides read TGTGCCAGGACGGGCGGGGGGCCTGAGCAGTTCTTC.

This clone is deemed large (0.1 to 1%). The rearrangement links TRBV5-1 to TRBJ2-6; tentatively, D is TRBD2 (6 bases). The CDR3 runs 16 residues. The V end lost 0 bases, the J end lost 4 bases, and 11 bases lay between the germline ends. Germline CDR1 reads SGHRS; CDR2 reads YFSETQ. CDR3 loop: CASSLEGGTGANVLTF. The CDR3 region has the DNA TGCGCCAGCAGCTTGGAGGGCGGGACCGGGGCCAACGTCCTGACTTTC.

This clone was detected a few times. The V and J genes are TRBV25-1 and TRBJ1-4; D uncertain. The CDR3 extends over 15 amino acids. The V gene lost 2 bases and the J gene lost 2 bases, with 9 bases spanning the gap. The germline CDR1 and CDR2 sequences are MGHDK and SYGVNS. This CDR3 reads CASSEKGRTNEKLFF. The CDR3 DNA follows: TGTGCCAGCAGTGAAAAAGGCCGGACTAATGAAAAACTGTTTTTT.

The gene calls are TRBV30 and TRBJ2-7, with no clear D. CDR3 length: 12 residues. Germline V gives CDR1 GTSNPN, CDR2 SVGIG (reference sequence). V was trimmed by 4 bases and J by 2 bases, leaving 9 bases between them. The CDR3: CAWTTRTYEQYF. In nucleotides, the CDR3 is TGTGCCTGGACCACCCGCACCTACGAGCAGTACTTC.

This clone showed up just a few times. Other DNA sequences in the same sample also yield this CDR3. V gene TRBV27 combines with J gene TRBJ1-2, with TRBD1 identical over 10 bases. This CDR3 spans 14 amino acids. Germline loops: CDR1 MNHEY, CDR2 SMNVEV (reference sequence). V trimming: 5 bases; J trimming: 2 bases; junction bases outside the gene matches: 2. In DNA form, the CDR3 reads TGTGCCAGCAGTACGGGACAGGGGAACTATGGCTACACCTTC. Translation: CASSTGQGNYGYTF.

The chain combines TRBV4-2 with TRBJ1-2, with D possibly matching TRBD1 (5 bases). V gave up 0 bases and J gave up 0 bases, with 17 bases separating them. Germline CDR1 LGHNA, CDR2 YNFKEQ. This CDR3 comprises 18 residues. The CDR3 protein is CASSQEAAGKGSNYGYTF. As DNA, the CDR3 is TGTGCCAGCAGCCAAGAGGCGGCAGGGAAGGGGTCTAACTATGGCTACACCTTC.

The gene calls are TRBV6-5 and TRBJ1-2; D not certain. This CDR3 contains 12 residues. The V end was cut by 4 bases, the J end by 3 bases, with 6 bases between. CDR1 MNHEY and CDR2 SVGAGI come from the germline V gene. The CDR3 protein is CASSSIDYGYTF. In DNA form, the CDR3 reads TGTGCCAGCAGTTCTATTGACTATGGCTACACCTTC.

The CDR3 here is CASSSPETQYF. The DNA for the CDR3 is TGTGCCAGCAGCTCCCCGGAGACCCAGTACTTC. The chain employs TRBV7-9 and TRBJ2-5; D remains unclear. Germline-derived CDR1 and CDR2 are SEHNR and FQNEAQ (reference sequence). The V end was cut by 4 bases, the J end by 5 bases, with 5 bases between. The CDR3 totals 11 residues.

This clone has only a few counts. The CDR3 spells CASSTTSGGLYEQYF. The CDR3 DNA reads TGTGCCAGCAGCACGACTAGCGGGGGCCTTTACGAGCAGTACTTC. The chain recombines TRBV5-4 with TRBJ2-7, with 12 bases fitting TRBD2. This CDR3 has 15 residues. The J segment lost 4 bases and the V segment lost 4 bases, leaving 6 bases of the junction unmatched. Per germline, CDR1 SGHNT and CDR2 YYREEE (reference sequence).